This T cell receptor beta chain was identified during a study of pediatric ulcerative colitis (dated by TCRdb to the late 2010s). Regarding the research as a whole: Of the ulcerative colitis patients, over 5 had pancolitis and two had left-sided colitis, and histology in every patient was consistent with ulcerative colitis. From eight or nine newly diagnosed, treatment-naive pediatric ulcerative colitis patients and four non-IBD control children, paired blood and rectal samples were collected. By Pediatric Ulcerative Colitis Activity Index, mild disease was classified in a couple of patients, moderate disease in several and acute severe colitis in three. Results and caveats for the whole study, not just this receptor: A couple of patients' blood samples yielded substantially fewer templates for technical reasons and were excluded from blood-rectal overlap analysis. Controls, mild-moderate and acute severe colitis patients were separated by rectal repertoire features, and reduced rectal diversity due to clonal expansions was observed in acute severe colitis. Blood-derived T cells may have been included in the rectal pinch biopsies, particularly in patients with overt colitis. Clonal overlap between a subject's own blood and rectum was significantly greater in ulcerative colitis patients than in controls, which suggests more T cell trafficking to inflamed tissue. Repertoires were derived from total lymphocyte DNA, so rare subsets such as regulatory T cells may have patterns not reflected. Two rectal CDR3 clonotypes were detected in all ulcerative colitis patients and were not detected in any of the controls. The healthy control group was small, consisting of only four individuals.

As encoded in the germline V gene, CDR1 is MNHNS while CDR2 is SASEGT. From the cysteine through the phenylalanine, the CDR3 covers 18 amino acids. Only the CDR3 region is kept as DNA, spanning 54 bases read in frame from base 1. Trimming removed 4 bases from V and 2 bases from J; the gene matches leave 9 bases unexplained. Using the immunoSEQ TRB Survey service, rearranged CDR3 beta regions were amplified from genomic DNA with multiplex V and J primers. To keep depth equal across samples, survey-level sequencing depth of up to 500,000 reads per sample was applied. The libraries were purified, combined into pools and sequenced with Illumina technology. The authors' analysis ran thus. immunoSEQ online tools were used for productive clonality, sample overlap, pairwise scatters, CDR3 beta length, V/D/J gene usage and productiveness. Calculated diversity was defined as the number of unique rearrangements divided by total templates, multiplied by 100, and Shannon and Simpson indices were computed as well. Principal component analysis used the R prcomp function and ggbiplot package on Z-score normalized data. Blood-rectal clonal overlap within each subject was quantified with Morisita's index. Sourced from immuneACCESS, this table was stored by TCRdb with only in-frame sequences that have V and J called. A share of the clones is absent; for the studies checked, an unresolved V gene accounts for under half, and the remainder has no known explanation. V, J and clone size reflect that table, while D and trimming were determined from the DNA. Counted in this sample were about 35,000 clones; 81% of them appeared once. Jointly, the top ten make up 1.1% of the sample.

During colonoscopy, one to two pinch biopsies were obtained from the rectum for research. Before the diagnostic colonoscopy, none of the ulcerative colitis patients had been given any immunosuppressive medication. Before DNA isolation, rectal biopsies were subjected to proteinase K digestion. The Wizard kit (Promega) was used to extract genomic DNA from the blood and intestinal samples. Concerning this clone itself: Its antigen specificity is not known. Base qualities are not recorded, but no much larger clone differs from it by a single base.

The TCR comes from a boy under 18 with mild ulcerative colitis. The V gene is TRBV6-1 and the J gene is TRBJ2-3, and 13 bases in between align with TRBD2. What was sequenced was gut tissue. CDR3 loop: CASSGRLAGGILTDTQYF. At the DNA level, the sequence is TGTGCCAGCAGTGGCAGACTAGCGGGGGGCATCCTCACAGATACGCAGTATTTT.